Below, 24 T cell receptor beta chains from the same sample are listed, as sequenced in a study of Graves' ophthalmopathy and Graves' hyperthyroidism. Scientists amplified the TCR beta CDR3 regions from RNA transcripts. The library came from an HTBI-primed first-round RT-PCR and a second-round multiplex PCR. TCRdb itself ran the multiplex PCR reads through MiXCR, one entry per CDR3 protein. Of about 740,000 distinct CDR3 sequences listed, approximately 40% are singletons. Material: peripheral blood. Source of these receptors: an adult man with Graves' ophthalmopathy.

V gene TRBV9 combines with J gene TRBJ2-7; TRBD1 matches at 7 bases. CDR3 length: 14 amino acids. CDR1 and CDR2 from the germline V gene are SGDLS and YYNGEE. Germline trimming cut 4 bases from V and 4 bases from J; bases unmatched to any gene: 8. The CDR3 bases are TGTGCCAGCAGCCAAACAGGGGTTGTTTACGAGCAGTACTTC. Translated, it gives CASSQTGVVYEQYF.

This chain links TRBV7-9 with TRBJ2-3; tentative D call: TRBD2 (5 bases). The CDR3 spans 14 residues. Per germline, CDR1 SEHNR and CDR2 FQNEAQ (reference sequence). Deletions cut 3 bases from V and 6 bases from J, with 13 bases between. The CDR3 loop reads CASSFSEASDTQYF. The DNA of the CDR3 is TGTGCCAGCAGCTTTTCGGAGGCCTCCGATACGCAGTATTTT.

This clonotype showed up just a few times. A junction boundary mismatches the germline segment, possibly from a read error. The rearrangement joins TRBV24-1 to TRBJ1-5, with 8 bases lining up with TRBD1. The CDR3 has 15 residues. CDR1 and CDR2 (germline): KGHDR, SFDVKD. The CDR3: CASSGTGPSFQPQHF. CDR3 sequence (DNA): TGTGCCAGCAGTGGGACAGGTCCATCTTTTCAGCCCCAGCATTTT.

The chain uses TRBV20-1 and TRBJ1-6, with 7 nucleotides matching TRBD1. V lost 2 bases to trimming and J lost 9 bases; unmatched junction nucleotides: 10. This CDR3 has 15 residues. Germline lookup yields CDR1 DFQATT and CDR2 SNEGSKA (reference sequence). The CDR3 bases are TGCAGTGCTAGACAAAGGGGGCAGGGTCTTTCACCCCTCCACTTT. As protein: CSARQRGQGLSPLHF.

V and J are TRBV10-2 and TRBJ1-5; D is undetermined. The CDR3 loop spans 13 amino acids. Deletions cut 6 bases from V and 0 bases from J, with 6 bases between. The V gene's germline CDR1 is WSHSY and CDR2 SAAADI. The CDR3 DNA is TGCGCCAGCAGGTATAATAGCAATCAGCCCCAGCATTTT. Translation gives CASRYNSNQPQHF.

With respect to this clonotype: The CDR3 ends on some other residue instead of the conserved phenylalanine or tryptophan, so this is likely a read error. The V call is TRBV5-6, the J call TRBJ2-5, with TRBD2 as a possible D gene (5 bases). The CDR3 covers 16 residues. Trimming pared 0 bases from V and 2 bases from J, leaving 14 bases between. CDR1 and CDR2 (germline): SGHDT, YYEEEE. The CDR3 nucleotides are TGTGCCAGCAGCTTGGCGGCCGACGGGGAACAAGAGACCCAGTACGTC. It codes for CASSLAADGEQETQYV.

Here the CDR3 reads CASRELGSGTYEQYF. CDR3 coding DNA: TGTGCCAGCAGGGAGCTGGGTAGCGGGACATACGAGCAGTACTTC. V is TRBV10-3 and J is TRBJ2-5; 8 positions agree with TRBD2. The DNA matches TRBJ2-7 better at its end, which makes the J call doubtful. The CDR3 spans 15 residues. Germline CDR1 ENHRY, CDR2 SYGVKD.

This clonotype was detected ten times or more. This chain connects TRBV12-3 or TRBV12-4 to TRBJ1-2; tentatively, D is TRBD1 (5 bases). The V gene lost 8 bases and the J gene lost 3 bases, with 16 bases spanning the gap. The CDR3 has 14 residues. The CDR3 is CASATVSGYYGYTF. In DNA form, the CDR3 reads TGTGCCAGCGCCACCGTGTCAGGGTACTATGGCTACACCTTC.

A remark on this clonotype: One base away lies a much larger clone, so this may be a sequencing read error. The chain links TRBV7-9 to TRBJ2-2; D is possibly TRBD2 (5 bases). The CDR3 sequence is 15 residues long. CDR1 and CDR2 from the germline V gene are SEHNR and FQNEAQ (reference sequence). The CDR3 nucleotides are TGTGCCAGCAGCCGATACTACGAGAACACCGGGGAGCTGCTTTTT. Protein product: CASSRYYENTGELLF.

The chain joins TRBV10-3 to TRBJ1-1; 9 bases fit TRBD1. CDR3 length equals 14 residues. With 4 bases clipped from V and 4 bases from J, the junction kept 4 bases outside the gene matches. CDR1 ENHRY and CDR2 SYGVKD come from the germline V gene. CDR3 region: CAISALTGGTEAFF. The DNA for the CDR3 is TGTGCCATCAGTGCACTGACAGGGGGCACTGAAGCTTTCTTT.

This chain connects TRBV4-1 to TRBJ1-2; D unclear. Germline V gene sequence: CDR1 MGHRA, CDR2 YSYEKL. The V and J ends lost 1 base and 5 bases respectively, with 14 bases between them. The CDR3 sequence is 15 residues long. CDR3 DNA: TGCGCCAGCAGCCAAGTACTGGGCTGGGAATATGGCTACACCTTC. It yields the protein CASSQVLGWEYGYTF.

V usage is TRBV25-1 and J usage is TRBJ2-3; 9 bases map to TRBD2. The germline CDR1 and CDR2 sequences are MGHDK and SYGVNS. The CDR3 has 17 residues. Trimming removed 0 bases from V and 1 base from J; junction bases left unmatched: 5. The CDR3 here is CASSEYLTSGGTDTQYF. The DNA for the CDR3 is TGTGCCAGCAGTGAATATCTGACTAGCGGTGGCACAGATACGCAGTATTTT. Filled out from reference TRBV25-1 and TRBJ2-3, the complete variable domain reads EADIYQTPRYLVIGTGKKITLECSQTMGHDKMYWYQQDPGMELHLIHYSYGVNSTEKGDLSSESTVSRIRTEHFPLTLESARPSHTSQYLCASSEYLTSGGTDTQYFGPGTRLTVL.

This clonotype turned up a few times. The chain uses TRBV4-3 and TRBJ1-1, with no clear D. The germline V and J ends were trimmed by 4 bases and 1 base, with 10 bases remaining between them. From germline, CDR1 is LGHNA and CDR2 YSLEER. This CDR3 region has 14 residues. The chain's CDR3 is CASSPQARNTEAFF. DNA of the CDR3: TGCGCCAGCAGCCCACAAGCCAGGAACACTGAAGCTTTCTTT.

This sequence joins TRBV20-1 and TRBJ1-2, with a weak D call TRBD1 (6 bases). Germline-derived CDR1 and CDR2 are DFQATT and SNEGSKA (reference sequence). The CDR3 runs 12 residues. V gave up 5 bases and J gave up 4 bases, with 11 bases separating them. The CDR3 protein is CSAVQGGYGYTF. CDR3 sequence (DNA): TGCAGTGCTGTACAGGGAGGCTATGGCTACACCTTC.

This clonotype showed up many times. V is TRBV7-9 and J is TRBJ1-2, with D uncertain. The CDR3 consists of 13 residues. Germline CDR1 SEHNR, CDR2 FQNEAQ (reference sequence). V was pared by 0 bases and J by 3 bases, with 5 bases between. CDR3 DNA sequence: TGTGCCAGCAGCTTAGCCCCAGACTATGGCTACACCTTC. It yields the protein CASSLAPDYGYTF. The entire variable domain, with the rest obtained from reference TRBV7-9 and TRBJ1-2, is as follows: DTGVSQNPRHKITKRGQNVTFRCDPISEHNRLYWYRQTLGQGPEFLTYFQNEAQLEKSRLLSDRFSAERPKGSFSTLEIQRTEQGDSAMYLCASSLAPDYGYTFGSGTRLTVV.

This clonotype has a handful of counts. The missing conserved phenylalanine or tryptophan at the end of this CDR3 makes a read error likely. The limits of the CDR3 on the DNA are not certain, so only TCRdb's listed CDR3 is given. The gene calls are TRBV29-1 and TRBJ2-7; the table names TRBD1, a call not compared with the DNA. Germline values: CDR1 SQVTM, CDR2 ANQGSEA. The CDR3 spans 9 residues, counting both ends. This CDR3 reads CSVDPGGCL.

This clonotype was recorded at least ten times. CDR3 bases: TGCAGTGCTAGCGCCCAAGAGACCCAGTACTTC. Amino acids: CSASAQETQYF. The chain couples TRBV20-1 to TRBJ2-5; the D is unclear. There are 11 residues in the CDR3. The ends were cut back, 3 bases at V and 1 base at J, with 3 bases in the middle. Germline V gene lookup returns CDR1 DFQATT and CDR2 SNEGSKA (reference sequence).

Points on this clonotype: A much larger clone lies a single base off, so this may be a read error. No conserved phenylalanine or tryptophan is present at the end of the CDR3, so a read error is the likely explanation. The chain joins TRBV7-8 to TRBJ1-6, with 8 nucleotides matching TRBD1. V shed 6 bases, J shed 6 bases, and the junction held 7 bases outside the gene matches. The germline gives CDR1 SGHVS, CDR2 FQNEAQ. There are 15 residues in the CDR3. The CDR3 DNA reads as TGTGCCAGCAGGCAGGGGGCAGGGACTAATTCACCCCTCCACCTT. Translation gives CASRQGAGTNSPLHL.

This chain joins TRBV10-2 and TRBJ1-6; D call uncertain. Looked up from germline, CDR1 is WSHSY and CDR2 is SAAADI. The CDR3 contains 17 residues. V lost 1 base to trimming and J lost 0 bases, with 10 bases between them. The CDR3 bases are TGCGCCAGCAGTGAGTGGCAAAGGAGCTCCTATAATTCACCCCTCCACTTT. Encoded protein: CASSEWQRSSYNSPLHF.

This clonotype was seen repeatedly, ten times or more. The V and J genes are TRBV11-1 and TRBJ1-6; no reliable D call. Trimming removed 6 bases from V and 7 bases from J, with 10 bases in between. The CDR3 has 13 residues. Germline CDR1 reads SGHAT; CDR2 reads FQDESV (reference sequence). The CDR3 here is CASSIDGNSPLHF. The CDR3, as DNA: TGTGCCAGCAGTATCGACGGGAATTCACCCCTCCACTTT.

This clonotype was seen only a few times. The CDR3 loop reads CASSYSAGVIAEAFF. CDR3 nucleotides: TGTGCCAGCAGTTACTCTGCAGGGGTGATTGCTGAAGCTTTCTTT. The V call is TRBV6-5, the J call TRBJ1-1; D perhaps matches TRBD1 (6 bases). V lost 0 bases and J 6 bases, leaving 14 bases between the germline ends. The CDR3 totals 15 residues. CDR1 and CDR2 (germline): MNHEY, SVGAGI.

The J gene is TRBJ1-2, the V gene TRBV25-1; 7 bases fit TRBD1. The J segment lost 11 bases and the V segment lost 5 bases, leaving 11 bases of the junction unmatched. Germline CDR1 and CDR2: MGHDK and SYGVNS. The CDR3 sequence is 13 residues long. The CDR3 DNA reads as TGTGCCAGCAGTACAGGGACAGCCCCTAGGTACACCTTC. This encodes CASSTGTAPRYTF.

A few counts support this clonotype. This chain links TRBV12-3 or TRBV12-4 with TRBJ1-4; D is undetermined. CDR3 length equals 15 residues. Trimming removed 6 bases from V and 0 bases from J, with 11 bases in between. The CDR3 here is CASRTYRATNEKLFF. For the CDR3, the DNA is TGTGCCAGCAGGACGTATCGAGCAACTAATGAAAAACTGTTTTTT.

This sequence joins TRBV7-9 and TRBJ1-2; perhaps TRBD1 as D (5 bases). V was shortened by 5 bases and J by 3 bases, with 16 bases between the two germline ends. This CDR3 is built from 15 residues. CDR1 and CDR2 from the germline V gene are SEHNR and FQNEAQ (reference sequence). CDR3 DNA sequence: TGTGCCAGCAGCCAAGACAGCACCGGGGACTATGGCTACACCTTC. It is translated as CASSQDSTGDYGYTF. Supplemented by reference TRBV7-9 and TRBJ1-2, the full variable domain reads DTGVSQNPRHKITKRGQNVTFRCDPISEHNRLYWYRQTLGQGPEFLTYFQNEAQLEKSRLLSDRFSAERPKGSFSTLEIQRTEQGDSAMYLCASSQDSTGDYGYTFGSGTRLTVV.